Given below is one TCR beta chain in context. CDR3 length: 14 residues. V lost 4 bases and J lost 8, with 15 bases in between. Germline V gene sequence: CDR1 MGHRA, CDR2 YSYEKL. The data were taken from a study of blood T cells in healthy people across ages. Next came a second PCR, run for about 6 to 12 cycles, which used a sample-barcoded 5' primer along with a J-beta primer mix. Samples each returned at least 2.5 million CDR3-containing paired-end reads. TCRdb re-called the 5' RACE reads with MiXCR, one entry per CDR3 protein. Here the sample spans 1.8 million or so distinct CDR3 sequences, about 39% being singletons.

The sequence derives from a human donor in good health. This sequence joins TRBV4-1 and TRBJ2-1; no firm D call. Material for sequencing was blood. DNA for the CDR3: TGCGCCAGCAGCCCCCCCCCGCCTTACGATGAGCAGTTCTTC. The encoded protein is CASSPPPPYDEQFF.